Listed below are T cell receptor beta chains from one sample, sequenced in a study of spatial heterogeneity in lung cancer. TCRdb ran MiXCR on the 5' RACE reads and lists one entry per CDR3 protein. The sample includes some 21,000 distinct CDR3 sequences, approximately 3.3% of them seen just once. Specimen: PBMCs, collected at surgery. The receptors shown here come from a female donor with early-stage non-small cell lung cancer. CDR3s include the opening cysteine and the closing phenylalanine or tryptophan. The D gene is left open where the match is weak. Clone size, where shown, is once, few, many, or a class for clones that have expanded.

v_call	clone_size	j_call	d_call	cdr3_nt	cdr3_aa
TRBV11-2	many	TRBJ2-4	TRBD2	TGTGCCAGCAGCCCCCGGGGCGGGAGTATTGAAAACATTCAGTACTTC	CASSPRGGSIENIQYF
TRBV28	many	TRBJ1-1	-	TGTGCCAGCCGGGGCAGGTTGAACACTGAAGCTTTCTTT	CASRGRLNTEAFF
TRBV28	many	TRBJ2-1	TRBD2	TGTGCCAGCGCTAGCGGTTACAATGAGCAGTTCTTC	CASASGYNEQFF
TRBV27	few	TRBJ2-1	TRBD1	TGTGCCAGCAGTTCCACGGGACAGGGGCGGATCAATGAGCAGTTCTTC	CASSSTGQGRINEQFF
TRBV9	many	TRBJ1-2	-	TGTGCCAGCAGCGTAGGGGATACTTTAATCTATGGCTACACCTTC	CASSVGDTLIYGYTF
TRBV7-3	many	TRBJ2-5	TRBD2	TGTGCCAGCAGTTCCGGTTGGGCCTCTAGCGGGCACCAAGAGACCCAGTACTTC	CASSSGWASSGHQETQYF
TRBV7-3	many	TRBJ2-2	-	TGTGCCAGCAGCCAAACACTTGGTAGCGCCGGGGAGCTGTTTTTT	CASSQTLGSAGELFF
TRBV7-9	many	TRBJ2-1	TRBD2	TGTGCCAGCAGCTTATGGGGACTAAATGAAGATGAGCAGTTCTTC	CASSLWGLNEDEQFF
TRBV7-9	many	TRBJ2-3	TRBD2	TGTGCCAGCAGGCGGACTAGCGGGAGGGAGTTGGATACGCAGTATTTT	CASRRTSGRELDTQYF
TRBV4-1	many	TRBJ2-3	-	TGCGCCAGCAGCCAAATCGAGTCTAGCACAGATACGCAGTATTTT	CASSQIESSTDTQYF
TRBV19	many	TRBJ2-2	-	TGTGCCAGTAGTATAGGGCAGACAGGAACCGGGGAGCTGTTTTTT	CASSIGQTGTGELFF
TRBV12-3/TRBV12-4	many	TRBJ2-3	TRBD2	TGTGCCAGCAGGGGGGGACTAGCGGGTGATCGGCATACGCAGTATTTT	CASRGGLAGDRHTQYF
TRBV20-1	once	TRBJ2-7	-	TGCAGTGCTAGGAGCCAGGGGAAATCCTACGAGCAGTACTTC	CSARSQGKSYEQYF
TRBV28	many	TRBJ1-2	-	TGTGCCAGCAGTTTACTAGGGAATGCCTATGGCTACACCTTC	CASSLLGNAYGYTF
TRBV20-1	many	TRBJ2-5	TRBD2	TGCAGTGCCCCATCAACCTTAGCGGGAGAAGGAGAGACCCAGTACTTC	CSAPSTLAGEGETQYF
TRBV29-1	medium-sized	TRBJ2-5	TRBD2	TGCAGCGTTGCAGGGATAGCGGGAGACCAAGAGACCCAGTACTTC	CSVAGIAGDQETQYF
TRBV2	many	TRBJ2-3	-	TGTGCCAGCCGGGACGGCCGTCTGCAGTATTTT	CASRDGRLQYF
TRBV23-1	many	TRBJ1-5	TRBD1	TGCGCCAGCAGTCAGGGACAGGGTGATGGGTCGAGCAATCAGCCCCAGCATTTT	CASSQGQGDGSSNQPQHF
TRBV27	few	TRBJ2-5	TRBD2	TGTGCCAGCAGTCCCCTAGCGGGAGCACGAGAGACCCAGTACTTC	CASSPLAGARETQYF
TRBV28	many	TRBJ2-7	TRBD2	TGTGCCAGCAGTTTATATGGCCTAGCGGGTAACGAGCAGTACTTC	CASSLYGLAGNEQYF
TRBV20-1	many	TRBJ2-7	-	TGCAGTGCCATAGAGCCCCCGGCAGGGCCCTACGAGCAGTACTTC	CSAIEPPAGPYEQYF
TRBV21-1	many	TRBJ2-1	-	TGTGCCAGCACCAAACGAAGGGAGGTCTCAGATGAGCAGTTCTTC	CASTKRREVSDEQFF
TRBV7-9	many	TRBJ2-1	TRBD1	TGTGCCAGCAGCCCTGGGACAGGGAGCTCCTACAATGAGCAGTTCTTC	CASSPGTGSSYNEQFF
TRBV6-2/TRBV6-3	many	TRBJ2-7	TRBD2	TGTGCCAGCTACCACGGTGGTCGGGGACTAGCGATTTCCTACGAGCAGTACTTC	CASYHGGRGLAISYEQYF
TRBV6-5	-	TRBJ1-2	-	TGTGCCCCGACTGCGGTGGGAAACCATGGCTACACCTTC	CAPTAVGNHGYTF
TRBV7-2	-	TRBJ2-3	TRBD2	TGTGCCAGCAGCCCACGACTAGCTTCTGATACGCAGTATTTT	CASSPRLASDTQYF
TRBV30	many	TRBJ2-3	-	TGTGCCAGTAACGGCCCCTTAGATACGCAGTATTTT	CASNGPLDTQYF
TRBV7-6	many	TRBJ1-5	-	TGTGCCAGCAGCAACGATCAGCCCCAGCATTTT	CASSNDQPQHF
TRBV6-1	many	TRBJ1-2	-	TGTGCCAGCAGTGAAGTTACAGGGACCTATGGCTACACCTTC	CASSEVTGTYGYTF
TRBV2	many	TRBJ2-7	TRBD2	TGTGCCAGCAAACCTGGGGTAGCGGGACCCTACGAGCAGTACTTC	CASKPGVAGPYEQYF
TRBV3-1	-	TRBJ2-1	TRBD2	TGTGCCAGCAGCCAAGTCCCCGGGGGGGCTAGCGGGAACAATGAGCAGTTCTTC	CASSQVPGGASGNNEQFF
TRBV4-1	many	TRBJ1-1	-	TGCGCCAGCAGCCAAGAGGAAAGCCAGGGTCGGGAAGCTTTCTTT	CASSQEESQGREAFF
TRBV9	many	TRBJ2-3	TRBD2	TGTGCCAGCAGCCCTCGGGCGGGAGCGGGCACAGATACGCAGTATTTT	CASSPRAGAGTDTQYF
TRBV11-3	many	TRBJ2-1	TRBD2	TGTGCCAGCAGCTCAGACCCTCTAGCGGGAGGTCTGGGTGAGCAGTTCTTC	CASSSDPLAGGLGEQFF
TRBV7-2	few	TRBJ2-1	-	TGTGCCAGCAGCTTCTCTTCGGGGAATGAGCAGTTCTTC	CASSFSSGNEQFF
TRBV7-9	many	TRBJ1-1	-	TGTGCCAGCAGCTTTTCCCGGGACAAGGGAGCTTTCTTT	CASSFSRDKGAFF
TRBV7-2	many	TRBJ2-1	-	TGTGCCAGCAGCTTAGGCCTCAATGAGCAGTTCTTC	CASSLGLNEQFF
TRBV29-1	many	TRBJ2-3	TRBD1	TGCAGCGTTGTAAGGGGGACAGGGGCTACAGATACGCAGTATTTT	CSVVRGTGATDTQYF
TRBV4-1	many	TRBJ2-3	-	TGCGCCAGCAGCCCCTCGGAAAGAACAGATCACACAGATACGCAGTATTTT	CASSPSERTDHTDTQYF
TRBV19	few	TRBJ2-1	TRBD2	TGTGCCAGTAGTTCTAGCGGGAGCTTAGGGAATGAGCAGTTCTTC	CASSSSGSLGNEQFF
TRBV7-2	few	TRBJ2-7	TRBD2	TGTGCCAGCAGCTTAGATGCAGCGGGGGCCTACGAGCAGTACTTC	CASSLDAAGAYEQYF
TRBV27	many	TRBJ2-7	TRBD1	TGTGCCAGCAGTTTAGGGACAGGGGGCGGCTACGAGCAGTACTTC	CASSLGTGGGYEQYF
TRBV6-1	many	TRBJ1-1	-	TGTGCCAGCAGTGAATGGACTGAAGCTTTCTTT	CASSEWTEAFF
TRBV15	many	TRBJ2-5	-	TGTGCCACCAGCAGAGACCCCAGGGGATTTCGAGAGACCCAGTACTTC	CATSRDPRGFRETQYF
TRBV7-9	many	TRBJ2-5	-	TGTGCCAGCAGCTTATCAGGGGCGGAGACCCAGTACTTC	CASSLSGAETQYF